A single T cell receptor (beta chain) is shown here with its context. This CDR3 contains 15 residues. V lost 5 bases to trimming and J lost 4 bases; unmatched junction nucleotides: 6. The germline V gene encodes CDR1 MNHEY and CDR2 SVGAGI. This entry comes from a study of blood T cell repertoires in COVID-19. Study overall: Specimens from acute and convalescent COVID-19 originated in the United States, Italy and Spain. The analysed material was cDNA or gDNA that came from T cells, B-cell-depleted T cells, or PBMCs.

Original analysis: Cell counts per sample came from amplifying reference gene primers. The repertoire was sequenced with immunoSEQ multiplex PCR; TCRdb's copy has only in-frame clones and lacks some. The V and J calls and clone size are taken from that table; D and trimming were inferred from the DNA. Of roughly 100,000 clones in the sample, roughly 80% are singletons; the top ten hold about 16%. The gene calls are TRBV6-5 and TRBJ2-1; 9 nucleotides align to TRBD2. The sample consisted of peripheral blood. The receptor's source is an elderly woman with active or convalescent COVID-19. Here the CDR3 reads CASSQTSGAYNEQFF. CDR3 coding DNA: TGTGCCAGCAGTCAGACTAGCGGAGCTTACAATGAGCAGTTCTTC.